This T cell receptor beta chain was sequenced during a study of shared clonotypes between healthy human individuals (dated by TCRdb to about 2020). A note on the overall study: Three men and a couple of women, aged 18 to 49 years, made up the cohort. For each donor, CD4 naive and CD4 memory were each run on three plates, CD8 naive on two plates, and CD8 memory on one plate. To increase sequencing depth and limit assay-specific biases, TCR repertoire library preparation and sequencing were carried out by different laboratories using diverse techniques. To estimate repertoire size and how much clonotypes are shared between individuals, the study performed deep sequencing of blood TCR repertoires from a handful of healthy adults. Leukapheresis yielded between about 0.94 and 8.9 billion PBMCs per donor.

From cysteine to phenylalanine, the CDR3 is 16 amino acids long. Only CDR3 DNA is held: 48 bases, read in frame from base 1. CDR1 and CDR2, per the germline V gene, are SGHRS and YFSETQ. V is cut back by 0 bases and J by 4 bases, with 5 bases in the junction unmatched. Using the deep immunoSEQ assay, TCR CDR3 regions were amplified from genomic DNA by multiplex PCR. Extracted genomic DNA from each cell subset was spread evenly across all wells of several immunoSEQ 96-well plates, with each plate serving as a replicate. For sorted subsets, each replicate PCR was loaded with about 0.2 ug genomic DNA, equivalent to 30,000 or so T cell genomes. Purified libraries were measured with a Qubit 3.0 fluorometer, size-checked on a Bioanalyzer 2100, and measured again with the KAPA Library Quantification kit. Every immunoSEQ 96-well plate was sequenced on a dedicated single-read 150-cycle Illumina NextSeq 550 flow cell. The authors' analysis ran thus. Because only junctional sequences without quality scores were contained in the immunoSEQ output, filtering matching that applied to full-length reads could not be performed. Sequences were annotated with PyIR, a Python wrapper for IgBLAST v1.9, using IMGT germline references to assign V/J genes and CDR3. Reads were removed for weak V/J assignments (E-value above 1e-6), missing CDR3, stop codons, out-of-frame junctions, or ambiguous translated residues. A V3J clonotype was defined by an identical inferred V gene, J gene, and CDR3 amino acid sequence. To compute the percentage overlap between repertoires, the number of shared unique clonotypes was divided by the size of the smaller repertoire. Repertoire richness was assessed with RTK rarefaction, the Chao1 estimator, and Recon v2.1 estimates of unobserved clonotypes. For all TCRbeta clonotypes obtained by the gDNA method from a handful of donors, generation probabilities were computed with OLGA. TCRdb's version of the immuneACCESS table is confined to in-frame rearrangements and falls short of the full clone set. An unresolved V gene accounts for under half of the shortfall where checked; the remainder is of unknown origin. The DNA gave D and trimming, while V, J and clone size come from that table. This sample lists 2,500,000 or so clones; approximately 93% were detected once. The top ten clonotypes cover around 0.37% of the sample.

General study outcomes and caveats: Across a few donors, about 4.5% of naive CD4, approximately 4% of naive CD8, about 2.3% of memory CD4, and over 0.35% of memory CD8 clonotypes were shared. Pairwise subsampling led to the expectation that sequencing depth would affect the degree of clonotype sharing among donors. Rarefaction of sorted-subset datasets indicated incomplete sequencing despite the large sequencing depth. Clonotypes shared by all four sorted-subset donors showed higher generation probabilities than non-shared clonotypes. Sampling was limited to blood, and TCR repertoires in tissue likely differ from TCR repertoires in blood. Naive subsets generally had larger estimated clonotype richness than memory subsets. The genetic and exposure-history diversity represented was limited by the small number of donors.

Healthy HIV-negative adults with no recently reported acute infections or vaccinations were included as donors. Only Caucasian adults living in Nashville, Tennessee, USA were represented among the donors. CD4+ T cells were enriched through magnetic negative selection, after which naive cells were positively selected on CD45RA and the remaining negative fraction served as the memory subset. Blood was collected by leukapheresis, and PBMCs were isolated by Ficoll-Histopaque density gradient centrifugation and then cryopreserved in liquid nitrogen vapor phase. Analytical flow cytometry was used to check the purity and quantity of each magnetically sorted T cell population. Each sorted fraction had its genomic DNA isolated and then quantified by UV absorbance on a Nanodrop 2000c. Regarding this clone: The antigen it recognizes is unknown. Base qualities are missing; no much larger clone stands one base away.

Specimen: naive CD4+ T cells from PBMCs. The intended sense of this specimen's cell subset or site label: CD45RA+ positively selected. The chain uses TRBV5-1 and TRBJ2-1, with 9 bases matching TRBD1. This clonotype was obtained from a man aged 18 to 29 in good health. Some clones in this sample may be carry-over from other donors' samples. The CDR3 corresponds to CASSLAQGQGYNEQFF. The DNA is as follows: TGCGCCAGCAGCTTGGCCCAGGGACAGGGATACAATGAGCAGTTCTTC.